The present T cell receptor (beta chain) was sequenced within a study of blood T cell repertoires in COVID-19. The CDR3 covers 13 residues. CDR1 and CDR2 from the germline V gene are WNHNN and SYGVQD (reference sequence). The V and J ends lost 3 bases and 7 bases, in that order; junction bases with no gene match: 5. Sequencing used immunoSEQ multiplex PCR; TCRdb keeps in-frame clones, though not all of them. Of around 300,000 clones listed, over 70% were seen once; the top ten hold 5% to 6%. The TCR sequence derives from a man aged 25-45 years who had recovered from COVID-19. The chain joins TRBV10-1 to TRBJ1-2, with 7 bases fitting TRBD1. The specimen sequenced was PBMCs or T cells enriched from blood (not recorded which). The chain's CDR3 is CASSESTGFGYTF. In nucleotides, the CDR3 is TGCGCCAGCAGTGAATCGACAGGGTTTGGCTACACCTTC.